The source of this T cell receptor beta chain is a study of early T cells in non-severe SARS-CoV-2 infection. This clonotype counts as large. One entry per CDR3 protein, called by TCRdb with MiXCR from the 5' RACE reads. The data hold 97,000 or so distinct CDR3 sequences, with around 10% observed a single time. The TCR originated in an adult who was a healthcare worker with PCR-confirmed SARS-CoV-2 infection or an uninfected control (not recorded which). The sample here was whole blood, taken at baseline.

This CDR3 is CASSPGTGTPREQFF. CDR3 nucleotide sequence: TGTGCCAGCAGTCCTGGGACAGGGACTCCCCGGGAGCAGTTCTTC. The chain uses TRBV11-2 and TRBJ2-1; TRBD1 matches 9 bases. This CDR3 spans 15 amino acids. From germline, CDR1 is SGHAT and CDR2 FQNNGV. J gave up 10 bases and V 6 bases, and 13 bases lay outside the gene matches.